Sequencing of this T cell receptor (beta chain) was carried out in a study of OX40 agonist ivuxolimab in advanced cancers. This table comes from immunoSEQ multiplex PCR, and its TCRdb copy is limited to in-frame clones, with some not included. The sample yields some 63,000 clones, around 93% seen once. CDR1 is SEHNR, CDR2 FQNEAQ, per germline (reference sequence). The CDR3 is 14 amino acids. Trimming took 5 bases from V and 7 from J; bases not matched to a gene: 6. The sequencing used CD4+ or CD8+ T cells sorted from blood, collected in a trial of the OX40 agonist ivuxolimab. This clonotype was obtained from an adult with an advanced solid tumor such as melanoma, head and neck, liver or kidney cancer. The chain joins TRBV7-9 to TRBJ1-4; TRBD1 matches 8 bases. CDR3: CASSPDREFEKLFF. DNA for the CDR3: TGTGCCAGCAGCCCGGACAGGGAGTTTGAAAAACTGTTTTTT.